The sequence of this T cell receptor (beta chain) was determined in a study of radiotherapy plus CTLA-4 blockade in lung cancer. Study as a whole: Among enrolled patients, over 15% responded and around 30% achieved disease control.

The CDR3 contains 15 residues. Germline lookup yields CDR1 LNHNV and CDR2 YYDKDF (reference sequence). Trimming cost V 3 bases and J 1 base, with 10 bases left between them. General observations from the study: Expansion of tumor-derived TCR clones was observed in blood after radiotherapy plus ipilimumab.

Concerning this clone itself: Antigen: not known.

Sequenced by immunoSEQ multiplex PCR; TCRdb stores in-frame clones only, minus some. Of more than 65,000 clones in the sample, roughly four fifths were seen once. This sample comprised peripheral blood, obtained from a patient treated with radiotherapy plus ipilimumab. V and J are TRBV15 and TRBJ2-1; no firm D call. The source of this sequence is a human donor with non-small cell lung cancer who had stable disease on radiotherapy plus ipilimumab. The CDR3 nucleotides read TGTGCCACCAGCAGGAATCCTGAGTCCTACAATGAGCAGTTCTTC. This codes for CATSRNPESYNEQFF.